The sequence of this T cell receptor beta chain was determined in a study of T cell responses to AZD1222 COVID-19 vaccine. In regard to this clone: The antigen is not known.

Study conclusions and caveats: Sampling captured repertoires only after the peak T cell response. Spike was spanned by vaccine-associated CD4 TCRs, with dominance at 160-218 and 743-854.

Measured with immunoSEQ multiplex PCR; TCRdb has only the in-frame clones, and not every one. This table holds fewer than 250,000 clones, roughly 91% found once. The sequence derives from an adult in good health. The input for sequencing was peripheral blood, taken on day 0 of MenACWY control vaccination.

The CDR3 is CAWSSYSNQPQHF. The CDR3 DNA reads as TGTGCCTGGAGCAGCTATAGCAATCAGCCCCAGCATTTT. The V gene is TRBV30, the J gene TRBJ1-5; the D is unclear. CDR3 size: 13 residues. The germline CDR1 and CDR2 sequences are GTSNPN and SVGIG (reference sequence). V dropped 3 bases and J dropped 0 bases, with 6 bases sitting between them.